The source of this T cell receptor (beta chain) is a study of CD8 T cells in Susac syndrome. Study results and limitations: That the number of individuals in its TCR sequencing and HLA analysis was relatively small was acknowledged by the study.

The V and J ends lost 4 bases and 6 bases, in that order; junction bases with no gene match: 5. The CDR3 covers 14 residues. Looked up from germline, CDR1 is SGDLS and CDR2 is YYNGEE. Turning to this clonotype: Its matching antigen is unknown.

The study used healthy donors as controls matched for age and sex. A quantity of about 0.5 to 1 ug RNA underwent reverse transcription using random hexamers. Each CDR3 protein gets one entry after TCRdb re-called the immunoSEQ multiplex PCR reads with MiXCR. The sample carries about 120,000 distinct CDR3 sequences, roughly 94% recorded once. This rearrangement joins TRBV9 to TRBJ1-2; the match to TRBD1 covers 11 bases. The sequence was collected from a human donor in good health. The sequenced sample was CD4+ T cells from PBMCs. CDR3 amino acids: CASSLGQGADGYTF. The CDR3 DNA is TGTGCCAGCAGCTTAGGACAGGGGGCTGATGGCTACACCTTC.